The 25 T cell receptor beta chains reported below all come from one sample, sequenced in a study of cytomegalovirus exposure and HLA in healthy donors. Method: immunoSEQ multiplex PCR; TCRdb's copy keeps in-frame clones and lacks some. The sample has under 200,000 clones, just under 90% seen once. Specimen: PBMCs. The receptors originated from a woman aged 18-29 years in good health and CMV-seropositive.

The rearrangement joins TRBV19 to TRBJ2-7, with 8 bases that match TRBD1. The CDR3 has 15 residues. V trimming: 3 bases; J trimming: 6 bases; junction bases outside the gene matches: 10. Germline V gene sequence: CDR1 LNHDA, CDR2 SQIVND (reference sequence). The CDR3 loop is CASSIAGRTGLEQYF. The CDR3 DNA sequence: TGTGCCAGTAGTATCGCGGGCCGGACAGGGCTCGAGCAGTACTTC.

The chain links TRBV2 to TRBJ2-1; D is perhaps TRBD2 (5 bases). The germline V and J ends were trimmed by 7 bases and 16 bases, with 17 bases remaining between them. Germline values: CDR1 SNHLY, CDR2 FYNNEI. The CDR3 is 11 amino acids. The CDR3 region has the DNA TGTGCCAGCAATGGGCGGGTGGGGAGTTTCTTC. Its protein is CASNGRVGSFF.

This clone came up once. The chain joins TRBV9 to TRBJ2-7; D is uncertain. Germline CDR1 SGDLS, CDR2 YYNGEE. Between the trimmed V and J ends, which lost 0 bases and 4 bases, there was a span of 20 bases. The length of the CDR3 is 17 residues. The CDR3 loop is CASSVASLPGDKYEQYF. CDR3 coding DNA: TGTGCCAGCAGCGTAGCATCATTACCCGGAGATAAGTACGAGCAGTACTTC.

The J gene is TRBJ2-1, the V gene TRBV19; tentative D call: TRBD2 (7 bases). Germline V gives CDR1 LNHDA, CDR2 SQIVND (reference sequence). The V and J ends lost 3 bases and 9 bases respectively, with 12 bases between them. The CDR3 spans 13 residues. CDR3 in amino acids: CASSIGRGGEQFF. CDR3 bases: TGTGCCAGTAGTATCGGTAGGGGGGGTGAGCAGTTCTTC.

The rearrangement joins TRBV27 to TRBJ1-4, with D tentatively TRBD1 (5 bases). This CDR3 contains 12 residues. The V end was cut by 5 bases, the J end by 9 bases, with 10 bases between. Germline V gene lookup returns CDR1 MNHEY and CDR2 SMNVEV (reference sequence). This CDR3 is CASSARQQKLFF. The CDR3 DNA reads as TGTGCCAGCAGTGCCAGACAGCAAAAACTGTTTTTT. The full variable domain, in which reference TRBV27 and TRBJ1-4 provide the parts outside the CDR3, is EAQVTQNPRYLITVTGKKLTVTCSQNMNHEYMSWYRQDPGLGLRQIYYSMNVEVTDKGDVPEGYKVSRKEKRNFPLILESPSPNQTSLYFCASSARQQKLFFGSGTQLSVL.

The V and J genes are TRBV9 and TRBJ2-7, with 7 nucleotides matching TRBD2. Trimming cost V 2 bases and J 2 bases; bases outside gene matches: 7. This CDR3 has 15 amino acids. Germline loops: CDR1 SGDLS, CDR2 YYNGEE. The CDR3 is CASSVTGLAAYEQYF. The CDR3 region has the DNA TGTGCCAGCAGCGTTACGGGGCTAGCGGCCTACGAGCAGTACTTC.

This rearrangement joins TRBV6-4 to TRBJ1-5; D unclear. Trimming removed 8 bases from V and 6 bases from J, with 14 bases in between. CDR1 MRHNA and CDR2 SNTAGT come from the germline V gene. CDR3 length: 13 residues. CDR3 amino acids: CASVSGKRQPQHF. DNA for the CDR3: TGTGCCAGCGTTTCGGGGAAACGTCAGCCCCAGCATTTT.

The gene calls are TRBV28 and TRBJ2-1; 10 bases map to TRBD2. The junction had 4 bases not matched to a gene; V was cut back by 3 bases and J by 8 bases. Per the germline V gene, CDR1 is MDHEN and CDR2 is SYDVKM. The CDR3 is made up of 14 amino acids. Written as DNA, the CDR3 is TGTGCCAGCAGTTTTGCTAGCGGGAGCGATGAGCAGTTCTTC. Translation gives CASSFASGSDEQFF.

In this sample, this clone turned up once. This chain uses TRBV25-1 with TRBJ1-3; D gene ambiguous. Germline V gene lookup returns CDR1 MGHDK and CDR2 SYGVNS. Trimming cost V 5 bases and J 0 bases, with 5 bases left between them. The length of the CDR3 is 13 residues. This chain's CDR3 is CASSSRSGNTIYF. The CDR3 coding sequence is TGTGCCAGCAGTAGCCGCTCTGGAAACACCATATATTTT.

V and J are TRBV19 and TRBJ2-7, with D possibly TRBD2 on 6 matching bases. Per the germline V gene, CDR1 is LNHDA and CDR2 is SQIVND (reference sequence). CDR3 length: 13 amino acids. V lost 5 bases and J lost 5, with 13 bases in between. The CDR3 sequence: CASSPGTANEQYF. The CDR3 DNA reads TGTGCCAGTAGTCCCGGGACTGCAAACGAGCAGTACTTC.

The chain recombines TRBV7-9 with TRBJ2-1; TRBD2 matches 10 bases. J lost 7 bases, V lost 2 bases, and 2 bases had no gene match. This CDR3 spans 14 amino acids. Germline V gives CDR1 SEHNR, CDR2 FQNEAQ (reference sequence). The CDR3 DNA follows: TGTGCCAGCAGCTTACTAGCGGGAGTTAATGAGCAGTTCTTC. Translated: CASSLLAGVNEQFF. The variable domain in full, completed from reference TRBV7-9 and TRBJ2-1, reads DTGVSQNPRHKITKRGQNVTFRCDPISEHNRLYWYRQTLGQGPEFLTYFQNEAQLEKSRLLSDRFSAERPKGSFSTLEIQRTEQGDSAMYLCASSLLAGVNEQFFGPGTRLTVL.

The chain employs TRBV15 and TRBJ1-1; D not certain. Germline V gene data show CDR1 as LNHNV and CDR2 as YYDKDF (reference sequence). V lost 5 bases and J lost 7, with 14 bases in between. The CDR3 covers 13 residues. The chain's CDR3 is CATSEHGEGEAFF. The DNA of the CDR3 is TGTGCCACCAGCGAACACGGGGAGGGTGAAGCTTTCTTT. The complete variable domain, with remaining parts taken from reference TRBV15 and TRBJ1-1, reads DAMVIQNPRYQVTQFGKPVTLSCSQTLNHNVMYWYQQKSSQAPKLLFHYYDKDFNNEADTPDNFQSRRPNTSFCFLDIRSPGLGDTAMYLCATSEHGEGEAFFGQGTRLTVV.

This clone has just a few counts. This chain uses TRBV18 with TRBJ1-1; no clear D. The V end was cut by 3 bases, the J end by 6 bases, with 11 bases between. Germline V lookup: CDR1 KGHSH, CDR2 LQKENI. The CDR3 consists of 13 residues. The CDR3 nucleotides read TGTGCCAGCTCACCGCGACAAGCCTCTGAAGCTTTCTTT. Translating gives CASSPRQASEAFF.

The J gene is TRBJ2-3, the V gene TRBV7-2, with 9 positions matching TRBD2. This CDR3 contains 13 residues. The V gene's germline CDR1 is SGHTA and CDR2 FQGNSA. The V gene end was trimmed by 9 bases and the J gene end by 11 bases; junction bases not matched to a gene: 12. In nucleotides, the CDR3 is TGTGCCAGGTGGGGACTAGCAGGGGATGGGCAGTATTTT. Its translation: CARWGLAGDGQYF.

The CDR3 loop is CASSDRFVRANVLTF. The DNA of the CDR3 is TGTGCCAGCAGTGACAGGTTCGTGAGGGCCAACGTCCTGACTTTC. The chain couples TRBV2 to TRBJ2-6, with D hard to call. The V gene's germline CDR1 is SNHLY and CDR2 FYNNEI. The CDR3 is made up of 15 amino acids. Trimming stripped 3 bases from V and 5 bases from J, with 11 bases between.

The chain is built from TRBV28 and TRBJ1-3; D remains ambiguous. Germline CDR1 MDHEN, CDR2 SYDVKM. Trimming removed 8 bases from V and 4 bases from J, with 12 bases in between. The CDR3 runs 13 residues. CDR3 amino acids: CASLEARGNTIYF. DNA for the CDR3: TGTGCCAGCTTAGAGGCGAGGGGAAACACCATATATTTT.

This chain joins TRBV13 and TRBJ1-4, with 8 bases matching TRBD1. Per germline, CDR1 PRHDT and CDR2 FYEKMQ (reference sequence). The CDR3 runs to 15 residues. V was pared by 4 bases and J by 8 bases, with 9 bases of the junction left unmatched. CDR3: CASSSPSTGEEKLFF. In nucleotides, the CDR3 is TGTGCCAGCAGCTCACCCTCGACAGGGGAGGAAAAACTGTTTTTT. Filled out from reference TRBV13 and TRBJ1-4, the complete variable domain reads AAGVIQSPRHLIKEKRETATLKCYPIPRHDTVYWYQQGPGQDPQFLISFYEKMQSDKGSIPDRFSAQQFSDYHSELNMSSLELGDSALYFCASSSPSTGEEKLFFGSGTQLSVL.

This chain uses TRBV27 with TRBJ1-2; 7 bases agree with TRBD1. CDR3 size: 16 residues. CDR1 is MNHEY, CDR2 SMNVEV, per germline (reference sequence). V lost 3 bases, J lost 4 bases, and 11 bases stayed unmatched. The CDR3 protein is CASSLLAGGVIYGYTF. The CDR3 nucleotides read TGTGCCAGCAGTTTGCTGGCAGGGGGAGTGATCTATGGCTACACCTTC.

In nucleotides, the CDR3 is TGTGCCAGCAGCTTAACGGGTAATTTAAACTATGGCTACACCTTC. This encodes CASSLTGNLNYGYTF. J is TRBJ1-2 and V is TRBV11-2; D is unclear. Trimming stripped 2 bases from V and 2 bases from J, with 12 bases between. The CDR3 runs 15 residues. Germline values: CDR1 SGHAT, CDR2 FQNNGV. Complete variable domain (other parts from reference TRBV11-2 and TRBJ1-2): EAGVAQSPRYKIIEKRQSVAFWCNPISGHATLYWYQQILGQGPKLLIQFQNNGVVDDSQLPKDRFSAERLKGVDSTLKIQPAKLEDSAVYLCASSLTGNLNYGYTFGSGTRLTVV.

The gene calls are TRBV6-5 and TRBJ1-2; D gene ambiguous. The CDR3 runs 15 residues. Trimming took 0 bases from V and 0 from J, leaving 8 bases between them. Germline CDR1 MNHEY, CDR2 SVGAGI. CDR3 protein: CASSYSQLTNYGYTF. The CDR3 DNA is TGTGCCAGCAGTTACTCCCAGTTGACTAACTATGGCTACACCTTC.

The gene calls are TRBV29-1 and TRBJ2-7; TRBD2 agrees at 14 bases. Trimming cost V 7 bases and J 6 bases; bases outside gene matches: 5. Germline V lookup: CDR1 SQVTM, CDR2 ANQGSEA. The CDR3 totals 13 residues. The CDR3 loop reads CSAPGLAGAEQYF. In nucleotides, the CDR3 is TGCAGCGCTCCGGGACTAGCGGGGGCCGAGCAGTACTTC.

The V and J genes are TRBV18 and TRBJ2-5, with D possibly TRBD1 on 6 matching bases. The V gene's germline CDR1 is KGHSH and CDR2 LQKENI. CDR3 size: 16 residues. V lost 3 bases and J 2 bases, leaving 16 bases between the germline ends. This CDR3 is CASSPPRAGEQETQYF. The CDR3 nucleotides read TGTGCCAGCTCACCCCCTCGGGCAGGGGAACAAGAGACCCAGTACTTC.

The V call is TRBV4-2, the J call TRBJ2-2; 11 bases match TRBD2. Germline-derived CDR1 and CDR2 are LGHNA and YNFKEQ. This CDR3 has 17 residues. V lost 1 base to trimming and J lost 2 bases; unmatched junction nucleotides: 3. The CDR3 spells CASSQAGLAENTGELFF. The CDR3 DNA sequence: TGTGCCAGCAGCCAAGCGGGACTAGCGGAAAACACCGGGGAGCTGTTTTTT.

This clone was detected only a few times. The rearrangement uses TRBV11-2 and TRBJ1-2, with D perhaps TRBD1 (5 bases). CDR1 is SGHAT and CDR2 is FQNNGV in the germline V gene. Trimming took off 4 bases at V and 1 base at J, with 16 bases between the two ends. The length of the CDR3 is 16 residues. CDR3 loop: CASSWGPRTSNYGYTF. CDR3 DNA sequence: TGTGCCAGCAGCTGGGGCCCCAGGACAAGTAACTATGGCTACACCTTC. Supplemented by reference TRBV11-2 and TRBJ1-2, the full variable domain reads EAGVAQSPRYKIIEKRQSVAFWCNPISGHATLYWYQQILGQGPKLLIQFQNNGVVDDSQLPKDRFSAERLKGVDSTLKIQPAKLEDSAVYLCASSWGPRTSNYGYTFGSGTRLTVV.

The chain combines TRBV25-1 with TRBJ2-3; 7 bases are shared with TRBD2. The CDR3 spans 14 residues. J gave up 4 bases and V 3 bases, and 4 bases lay outside the gene matches. The germline CDR1 and CDR2 sequences are MGHDK and SYGVNS. The CDR3 sequence is CASSDPAGADTQYF. In DNA, the CDR3 is TGTGCCAGCAGTGATCCGGCGGGAGCAGATACGCAGTATTTT.